This TCR beta chain originates from a study of blood T cell repertoires in COVID-19. About the study: Material from acute and convalescent COVID-19 was sourced from the United States, Italy and Spain. Sample material is recorded as cDNA or gDNA derived from T cells, B-cell-depleted T cells, or PBMCs.

Original processing methods: Reference gene primer amplification gave nucleated cell count estimates. Produced via immunoSEQ multiplex PCR; TCRdb's table is partial and in-frame only. D and trimming come from the DNA, and the V and J calls and clone size come from that table. The sample shows about 160,000 clones, about three quarters of them seen only once. The CDR3 spans 13 residues. Germline CDR1 reads MRHNA; CDR2 reads SNTAGT. J lost 4 bases, V lost 6 bases, and 2 bases had no gene match. V is TRBV6-4 and J is TRBJ2-2, with 7 bases aligning to TRBD2. The sample consisted of peripheral blood. The receptor was derived from a man aged 70 or older with acute or convalescent COVID-19. In DNA form, the CDR3 reads TGTGCCAGCAGGGCTAGCGGCACCGGGGAGCTGTTTTTT. Its translation is CASRASGTGELFF.